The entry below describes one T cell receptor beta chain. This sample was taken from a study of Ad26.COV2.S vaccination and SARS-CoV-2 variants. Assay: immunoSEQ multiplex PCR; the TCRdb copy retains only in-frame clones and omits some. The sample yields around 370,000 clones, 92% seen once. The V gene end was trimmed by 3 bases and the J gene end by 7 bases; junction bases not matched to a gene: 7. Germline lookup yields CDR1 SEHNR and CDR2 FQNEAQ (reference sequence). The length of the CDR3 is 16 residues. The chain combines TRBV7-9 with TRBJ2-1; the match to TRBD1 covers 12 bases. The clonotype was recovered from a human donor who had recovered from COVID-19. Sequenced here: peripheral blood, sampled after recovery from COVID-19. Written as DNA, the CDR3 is TGTGCCAGCAGCTTTCGCGGGACAGGGGGCTGGAATGAGCAGTTCTTC. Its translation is CASSFRGTGGWNEQFF.